The clone carrying this TCR beta chain was recorded at least ten times. As yet, its antigen is unknown. The V gene lost 0 bases and the J gene lost 3 bases, with 12 bases spanning the gap. Germline values: CDR1 LGHNA, CDR2 YSLEER. There are 16 residues in the CDR3. Sorting recovered naive CD8 T cells on a CD8+CD4-CCR7+CD45RA+ profile. The data stem from a study of molecular identifiers for immune sequencing clone quantification. Study-wide results and limits: Single-cell amounts of spiked Jurkat TCR RNA were reportedly detectable among about a million naive cells.

Previously published methods and listed TCR primers were used for the bulk TCR libraries. TCRdb passed the PCR reads through MiXCR, listing each CDR3 protein once. The sample has approximately 9,000 distinct CDR3 sequences, approximately 15% seen once. This clonotype was sampled from a human donor in good health. Some libraries in this study had Jurkat cell RNA spiked in. V is TRBV4-3 and J is TRBJ2-1; possible D gene TRBD2, 6 bases. Material: naive CD8+ T cells from blood, with Jurkat cell RNA spiked in. Subset in this sample: FACS-sorted CD8+CD4-CCR7+CD45RA+ naive T cells. The CDR3 region has the DNA TGCGCCAGCAGCCAAGATGCGGGATTCCGCTACAATGAGCAGTTCTTC. This encodes CASSQDAGFRYNEQFF.